This T cell receptor (beta chain) was sequenced in a study of CD8 T cells in Susac syndrome. Per germline, CDR1 SQVTM and CDR2 ANQGSEA. The CDR3 has 13 residues. V lost 1 base to trimming and J lost 3 bases, with 9 bases between them. RNA, at about 0.45 to 1 ug, was reverse transcribed with random hexamers. TCRdb fed the immunoSEQ multiplex PCR reads into MiXCR, producing one record per CDR3 protein. The sample has about 150,000 distinct CDR3 sequences, roughly 94% seen once. The TCR originated in a human donor with multiple sclerosis. The sample was CD8+ T cells from PBMCs. This chain links TRBV29-1 with TRBJ1-2; D is unresolved. CDR3 in amino acids: CSVEGVMDYGYTF. The CDR3 DNA reads TGCAGCGTTGAAGGGGTTATGGACTATGGCTACACCTTC.